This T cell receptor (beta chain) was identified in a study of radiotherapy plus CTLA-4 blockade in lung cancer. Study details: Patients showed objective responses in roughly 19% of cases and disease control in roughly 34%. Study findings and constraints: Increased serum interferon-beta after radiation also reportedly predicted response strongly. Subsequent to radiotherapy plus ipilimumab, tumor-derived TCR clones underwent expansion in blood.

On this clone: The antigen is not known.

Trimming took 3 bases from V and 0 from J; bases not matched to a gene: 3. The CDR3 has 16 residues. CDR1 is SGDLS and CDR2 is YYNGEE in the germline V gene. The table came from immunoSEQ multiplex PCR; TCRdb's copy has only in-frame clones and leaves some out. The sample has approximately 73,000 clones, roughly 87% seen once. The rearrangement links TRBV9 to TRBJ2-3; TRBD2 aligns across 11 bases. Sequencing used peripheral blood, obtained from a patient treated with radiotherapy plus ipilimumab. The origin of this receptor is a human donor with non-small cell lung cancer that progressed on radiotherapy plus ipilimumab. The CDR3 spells CASSARLAGSTDTQYF. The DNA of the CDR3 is TGTGCCAGCAGCGCCAGACTAGCGGGAAGCACAGATACGCAGTATTTT.